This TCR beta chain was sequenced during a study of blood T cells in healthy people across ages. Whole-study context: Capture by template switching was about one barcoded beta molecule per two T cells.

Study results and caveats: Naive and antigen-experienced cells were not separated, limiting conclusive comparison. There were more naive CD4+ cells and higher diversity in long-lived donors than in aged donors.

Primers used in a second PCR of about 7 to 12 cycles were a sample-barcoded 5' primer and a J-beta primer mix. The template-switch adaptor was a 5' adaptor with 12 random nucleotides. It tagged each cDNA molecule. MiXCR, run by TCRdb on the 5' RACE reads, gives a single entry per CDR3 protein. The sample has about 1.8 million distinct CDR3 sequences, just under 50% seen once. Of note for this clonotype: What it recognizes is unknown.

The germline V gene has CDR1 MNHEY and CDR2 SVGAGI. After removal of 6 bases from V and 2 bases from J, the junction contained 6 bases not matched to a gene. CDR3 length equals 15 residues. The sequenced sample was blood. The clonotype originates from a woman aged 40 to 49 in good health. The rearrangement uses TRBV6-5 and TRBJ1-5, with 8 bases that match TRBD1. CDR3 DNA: TGTGCCAGCAGAAAAGACAGGGGTGGCAATCAGCCCCAGCATTTT. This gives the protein CASRKDRGGNQPQHF.